Listed below are T cell receptor beta chains from one sample, sequenced in a study of blood T cells in healthy people across ages. TCRdb analysed the 5' RACE reads with MiXCR anew, one entry per CDR3 protein. The sample includes some 1,800,000 distinct CDR3 sequences, roughly 43% seen only once; the top ten take 23%. The specimen was blood. These receptor sequences come from a human donor in good health. CDR3s include the opening cysteine and the closing phenylalanine or tryptophan. The order of the fields is V gene, clone size, CDR3 length, J gene, D gene, CDR3 DNA, CDR3 protein. D genes are given only for firm matches. Rows may omit the clone size; those that give it use once, few, many or a size class.

TRBV7-9	few	15	TRBJ2-7	-	TGTGCCAGTAGCTTAGCACAGCATCTATCCTACGAGCAGTACTTC	CASSLAQHLSYEQYF
TRBV3-1	-	14	TRBJ1-1	-	TGTGCCAGCAGCCAAGCTGTACGGGGGAATGGAGCTTTCTTT	CASSQAVRGNGAFF
TRBV29-1	few	11	TRBJ2-5	-	TGCAGCGTCCCGGAGGGGGTTGAGCAGTACTTC	CSVPEGVEQYF
TRBV3-1	-	15	TRBJ1-5	-	TGTGCCAGCAGCCAAGGTACTATAGGGTCCCAGCCCCAGCATTTT	CASSQGTIGSQPQHF
TRBV20-1	-	15	TRBJ2-5	-	TGCAGTGCTAGCCCCCCGTCAGGGCCTCAAGAGACCCAGTACTTC	CSASPPSGPQETQYF
TRBV12-3/TRBV12-4	-	21	TRBJ1-1	-	TGTGCCAGCAGTTTTGGTCTTGCAGACCAGGGGTCCGTATCCCTTCACACTGAAGCTTTCTTT	CASSFGLADQGSVSLHTEAFF
TRBV20-1	-	11	TRBJ2-7	-	TGCAGTGCTCAAACATCCTACGAGCAGTACTTC	CSAQTSYEQYF
TRBV7-3	many	15	TRBJ2-7	TRBD2	TGTGCCAGCAGCTTACTCGGCGGGGGGGACTACGAGCAGTACTTC	CASSLLGGGDYEQYF
TRBV30	few	12	TRBJ2-5	-	TGTGCCTGGAGTGTGTTGGGAGAGACCCAGTACTTC	CAWSVLGETQYF
TRBV10-3	few	12	TRBJ2-6	-	TGTGCCATCAGTGACACTTCCAACGTCCTGACTTTC	CAISDTSNVLTF
TRBV15	few	15	TRBJ2-5	-	TGTGCCACCAGCAGAGAGGGGCTAGGGGGGGAGACCCAGTACTTC	CATSREGLGGETQYF
TRBV27	-	13	TRBJ2-5	-	TGTGCCAGCAGTTTCAACGCCCAATGGGAGCAGTACTTC	CASSFNAQWEQYF
TRBV12-3/TRBV12-4	-	18	TRBJ2-3	TRBD2	TGTGCCAGCAGTTTAACTAGCGGGGGCCTCTCTAACACAGATACGCAGTATTTT	CASSLTSGGLSNTDTQYF
TRBV14	-	17	TRBJ1-6	-	TGTGCCAGCAGCCATCCCCAGGGGAGCTCCTATAATTCACCCCTCCACTTT	CASSHPQGSSYNSPLHF
TRBV6-5	-	15	TRBJ1-2	TRBD1	TGTGCCAGCAGGACCGGGACAGGGGGCCCCTCTGGCTACACCTTC	CASRTGTGGPSGYTF
TRBV5-1	-	15	TRBJ1-2	-	TGCGCCAGCAGCTCGGCAGCAGGGGCGGATGGTGGCTACACCTTC	CASSSAAGADGGYTF
TRBV7-2	-	15	TRBJ2-6	TRBD1	TGTGCCAGTACTAGATACAGGGGAGGGGCCAACGTCCTGACTTTC	CASTRYRGGANVLTF
TRBV29-1	few	12	TRBJ1-2	-	TGCAGCGTGATAAGTTACCTCTATGGCTACACCTTC	CSVISYLYGYTF
TRBV7-9	-	13	TRBJ2-7	-	TGTGCCAGCAGCTTTAGCCCGGGCCAGGAGCAGTACTTC	CASSFSPGQEQYF
TRBV5-1	-	13	TRBJ2-3	-	TGCGCCAGCAGCACGGACAGTCCAGATACGCAGTATTTT	CASSTDSPDTQYF
TRBV12-5	few	12	TRBJ1-2	-	TGTGCTAGTGGTTTGTTAACGACAGGCTACACCTTC	CASGLLTTGYTF
TRBV12-3/TRBV12-4	-	13	TRBJ2-3	-	TGTGCCAGCGCCCCGGAGGACACAGATACGCAGTATTTT	CASAPEDTDTQYF
TRBV20-1	-	16	TRBJ2-4	TRBD2	TGCAGTGCTAGGGCGCTAGCGGGGGGGGCCCACAGTGAGCAGTACTTC	CSARALAGGAHSEQYF
TRBV6-2/TRBV6-3	-	14	TRBJ2-1	-	TGTGCCAGCAGCCTATTATTGGTAGTGAATGAGCAGTTCTTC	CASSLLLVVNEQFF
TRBV28	few	14	TRBJ2-7	TRBD1	TGTGCCAGCAGTCGACAGGGAACAAGCCGCGAGCAGTACTTC	CASSRQGTSREQYF
TRBV4-2	-	17	TRBJ2-3	-	TGTGCCAGCAGCCCGACCCTTGAAGTGGACTTCCAGTATACGCAGTATTTT	CASSPTLEVDFQYTQYF
TRBV11-2	few	15	TRBJ2-1	-	TGTGCCAGCAGCTTAGTCGTGTCTGAGGACAATGAGCAGTTCTTC	CASSLVVSEDNEQFF
TRBV11-2	-	15	TRBJ2-5	-	TGTGCCAGCAGCTTAGTCGTCGGACCGAGAAGGACCCAGTACTTC	CASSLVVGPRRTQYF
TRBV4-3	-	15	TRBJ2-7	TRBD1	TGCGCCAGCAGCCAACTACAGGGGGACTCCTACGAGCAGTACTTC	CASSQLQGDSYEQYF
TRBV7-6	-	16	TRBJ2-5	TRBD2	TGTGCCAGCAGCTCCTGGACTAGCGGGGGCCAAGAGACCCAGTACTTC	CASSSWTSGGQETQYF
TRBV4-3	few	13	TRBJ2-1	-	TGCGCCAGCAGCCAAGCCCCTTGGGGGGAGCAGTTCTTC	CASSQAPWGEQFF
TRBV7-9	-	16	TRBJ1-1	TRBD1	TGTGCCAACAGCCCGCAGGGGGCTAGTGGATACACTGAAGCTTTCTTT	CANSPQGASGYTEAFF
TRBV5-5	-	14	TRBJ2-7	-	TGTGCCAGCAGCCCATCCGGGATCCGTGGTGGGCAGTACTTC	CASSPSGIRGGQYF
TRBV9	-	14	TRBJ1-2	TRBD1	TGTGCCAGCAGCGCCTTGGACAGGGGGGAAGGCTACACCTTC	CASSALDRGEGYTF
TRBV6-2/TRBV6-3	few	16	TRBJ2-7	TRBD2	TGTGCCAGCAGTCCTCTAGCGGGGATGGACTCCTACGAGCAGTACTTC	CASSPLAGMDSYEQYF
TRBV20-1	-	13	TRBJ1-2	-	TGCAGTGCGGGGGAGAGGGGGGGCTATGGCTACACCTTC	CSAGERGGYGYTF
TRBV7-2	-	13	TRBJ2-5	-	TGTGCCAGCAGCTTAGGTGGGAGTCAGACCCAGTACTTC	CASSLGGSQTQYF